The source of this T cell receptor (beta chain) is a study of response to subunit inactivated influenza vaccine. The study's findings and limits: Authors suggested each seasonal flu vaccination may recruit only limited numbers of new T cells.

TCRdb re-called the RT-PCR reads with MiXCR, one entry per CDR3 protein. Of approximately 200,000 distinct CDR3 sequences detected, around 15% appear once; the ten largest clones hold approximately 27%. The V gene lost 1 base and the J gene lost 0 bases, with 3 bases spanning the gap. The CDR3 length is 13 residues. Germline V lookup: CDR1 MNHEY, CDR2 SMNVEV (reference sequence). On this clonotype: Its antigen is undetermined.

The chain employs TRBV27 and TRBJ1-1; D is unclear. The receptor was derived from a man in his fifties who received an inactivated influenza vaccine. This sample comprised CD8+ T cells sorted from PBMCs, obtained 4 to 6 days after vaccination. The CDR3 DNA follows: TGTGCCAGCAGTTTATGGTTGAACACTGAAGCTTTCTTT. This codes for CASSLWLNTEAFF.